This T cell receptor beta chain was documented in a study of blood T cells in healthy people across ages. PCR was performed a second time for 7 to 11 cycles using a sample-barcoded 5' primer and a J-beta primer mix. TCRdb processed the 5' RACE reads anew with MiXCR; each CDR3 protein has one entry. The sample lists about 720,000 distinct CDR3 sequences, 20% to 25% seen once, with 3.7% in the top ten. Germline V gene lookup returns CDR1 MNHEY and CDR2 SVGAGI. The CDR3 runs 19 residues. Trimming took 2 bases from V and 6 from J; bases not matched to a gene: 15. These same records also appear under a second study, on T cells of mothers and their children.

The TCR sequence derives from a boy aged 5-17 years in good health. The specimen was blood. The genes are TRBV6-5 and TRBJ2-3, with 12 positions matching TRBD2. CDR3 amino acids: CASSYGLAGGLSVSDTQYF. In DNA form, the CDR3 reads TGTGCCAGCAGTTACGGGCTAGCGGGGGGGCTGTCTGTTTCGGATACGCAGTATTTT.